These T cell receptor beta chains were read from a single sample in a study of identifying expanded T cells in peripheral blood. The repertoire was sequenced with immunoSEQ multiplex PCR; TCRdb's copy has only in-frame clones and lacks some. The profile shows around 56,000 clones, approximately 80% of them singletons. Sequencing was carried out using blood. Every receptor here comes from a person between 18 and 75 years old in good health. The conserved cysteine and the conserved F or W are not part of the CDR3 here. Each record gives: J gene, V gene, D gene, clone size, CDR3 protein. The D gene is left open where the match is weak. Size is stated for part of the rows, as once, few or many counts, or as a class when the clone is expanded.

TRBJ1-3,TRBV7-8,TRBD1,once,ASSLGPLGTGRNTIY
TRBJ2-5,TRBV7-2,TRBD2,NA,ASSSGTRGSETQY
TRBJ2-7,TRBV21-1,NA,once,ASSPGQGGSYEQY
TRBJ2-7,TRBV7-9,NA,NA,ASSLGRGTSYEQY
TRBJ2-5,TRBV29-1,NA,NA,SVEWAGVETQY
TRBJ2-1,TRBV5-4,NA,NA,ASSPAFSIDEQF
TRBJ2-7,TRBV7-9,NA,NA,ASSLSASYEQY
TRBJ2-2,TRBV9,NA,few,ASSVELAGNTGELF
TRBJ2-1,TRBV2,TRBD2,NA,ASSDSSGRILYNEQF
TRBJ1-2,TRBV6-5,TRBD1,NA,ASSYVPPTGAEGYT
TRBJ2-7,TRBV2,TRBD2,NA,ASRGTSSKQY
TRBJ2-3,TRBV9,NA,once,ASSVDYTDTQY
TRBJ2-5,TRBV20-1,NA,NA,SGVPGETQY
TRBJ2-5,TRBV5-5,NA,once,ASRVQETQY
TRBJ2-1,TRBV2,NA,NA,ASSERLTANEQF
TRBJ1-1,TRBV30,NA,NA,AWRREPNTEAF
TRBJ2-1,TRBV2,NA,NA,ASGGGGYNEQF
TRBJ1-1,TRBV7-9,TRBD1,once,ASSKQGALGTEAF
TRBJ2-5,TRBV4-2,TRBD2,NA,ASSQGVGGARN
TRBJ1-2,TRBV30,TRBD1,NA,AWRGQNTFGYT
TRBJ1-6,TRBV5-1,NA,NA,ASGRDGTDSPLH
TRBJ1-5,TRBV28,NA,few,ASSLRGGLRPQH
TRBJ2-1,TRBV2,TRBD2,NA,ASSESGGYNEQF
TRBJ2-3,TRBV6-1,NA,NA,ASSEARFGTSTDTQY
TRBJ2-3,TRBV7-6,TRBD2,NA,ASSLVSLSGRSTDTQY
TRBJ2-7,TRBV6-1,NA,NA,ASSATVGRGYEQY
TRBJ2-1,TRBV7-2,NA,NA,ASSFGGAFPNEQF
TRBJ2-1,TRBV19,NA,NA,ASKPDRSSYNEQF
TRBJ1-2,TRBV18,NA,NA,ASSTSTSYGYT
TRBJ2-3,TRBV21-1,NA,NA,ASSNQLAGEITDTQY
TRBJ1-3,TRBV6-5,NA,NA,ASSSPARNTIY
TRBJ1-6,TRBV6-1,TRBD1,few,ASRGTAYNSPLH
TRBJ1-3,TRBV6-1,NA,NA,ASIPRVSGNTIY
TRBJ2-1,TRBV2,TRBD2,NA,ASRLLAGSYNEQF
TRBJ1-1,TRBV2,NA,once,ASSGAQGMNTEAF
TRBJ2-3,TRBV6-4,TRBD2,NA,ASSVTSGGTDTQY
TRBJ2-7,TRBV11-2,NA,NA,ASSSLLPEQY
TRBJ1-1,TRBV18,NA,NA,ASSPSPSNTEAF
TRBJ1-6,TRBV30,NA,NA,AWSFQGSSYNSPLH
TRBJ2-1,TRBV6-6,NA,NA,ASSYSKASWQNEQF
TRBJ2-7,TRBV5-4,TRBD2,NA,ASSLYGGGSSYEQY
TRBJ2-7,TRBV5-6,TRBD2,NA,ASSLAGGRAYEQY
TRBJ1-4,TRBV4-1,NA,NA,ASSYDARDEKLF
TRBJ2-3,TRBV21-1,NA,NA,ASSDRDTDTQY
TRBJ2-2,TRBV9,TRBD2,NA,ASSPHKTSSSGTGELF
TRBJ2-5,TRBV7-6,NA,NA,ASSLGTSGGAIETQY
TRBJ2-1,TRBV7-6,TRBD2,NA,ASSPYAGGPNEQF
TRBJ2-2,TRBV11-3,NA,once,ASSYQVTGELF
TRBJ1-2,TRBV27,NA,NA,ASSSGSVVSYGYT
TRBJ2-1,TRBV7-2,TRBD2,NA,ASSLGGRGEQF
TRBJ2-3,TRBV7-9,NA,NA,ASSPQAQSDTQY
TRBJ2-5,TRBV29-1,NA,NA,SVGTTTSGETQY
TRBJ2-7,TRBV7-2,TRBD1,NA,ASNRDRAYEQY